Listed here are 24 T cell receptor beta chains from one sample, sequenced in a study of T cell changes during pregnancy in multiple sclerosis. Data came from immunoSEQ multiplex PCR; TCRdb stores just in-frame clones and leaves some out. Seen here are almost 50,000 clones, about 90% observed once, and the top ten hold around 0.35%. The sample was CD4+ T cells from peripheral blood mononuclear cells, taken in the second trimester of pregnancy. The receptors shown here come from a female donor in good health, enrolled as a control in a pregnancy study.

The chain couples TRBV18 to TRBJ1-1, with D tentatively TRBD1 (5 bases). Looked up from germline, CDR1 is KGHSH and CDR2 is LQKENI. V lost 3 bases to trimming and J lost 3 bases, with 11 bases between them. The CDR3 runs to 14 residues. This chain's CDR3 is CASSPSGSYTEAFF. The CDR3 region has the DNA TGTGCCAGCTCACCGTCAGGGTCGTACACTGAAGCTTTCTTT.

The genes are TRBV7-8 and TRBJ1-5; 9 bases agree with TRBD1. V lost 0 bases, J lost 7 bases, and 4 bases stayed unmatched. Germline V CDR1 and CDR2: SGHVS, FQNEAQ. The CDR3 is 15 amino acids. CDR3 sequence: CASSLAGQGEQPQHF. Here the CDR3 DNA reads TGTGCCAGCAGCTTAGCGGGACAGGGTGAACAGCCCCAGCATTTT.

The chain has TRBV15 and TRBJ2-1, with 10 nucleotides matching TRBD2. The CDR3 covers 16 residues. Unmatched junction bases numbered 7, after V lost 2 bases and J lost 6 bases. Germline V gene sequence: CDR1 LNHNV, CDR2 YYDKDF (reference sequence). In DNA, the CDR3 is TGTGCCACCAGCAGACCGACGGGACTAGCGATCAATGAGCAGTTCTTC. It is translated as CATSRPTGLAINEQFF.

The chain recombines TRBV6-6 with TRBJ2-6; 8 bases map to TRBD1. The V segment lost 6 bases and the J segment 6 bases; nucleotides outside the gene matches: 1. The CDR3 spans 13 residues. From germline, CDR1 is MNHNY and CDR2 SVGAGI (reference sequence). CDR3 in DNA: TGTGCCAGCAGGACAGGGGCGGCCAACGTCCTGACTTTC. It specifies CASRTGAANVLTF.

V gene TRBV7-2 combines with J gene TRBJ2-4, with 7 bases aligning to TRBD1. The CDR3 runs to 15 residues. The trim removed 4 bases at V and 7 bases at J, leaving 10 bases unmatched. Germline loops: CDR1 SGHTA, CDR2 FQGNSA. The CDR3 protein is CASSSRGGLGNIQYF. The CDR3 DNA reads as TGTGCCAGCAGCTCCCGAGGGGGCCTAGGCAACATTCAGTACTTC.

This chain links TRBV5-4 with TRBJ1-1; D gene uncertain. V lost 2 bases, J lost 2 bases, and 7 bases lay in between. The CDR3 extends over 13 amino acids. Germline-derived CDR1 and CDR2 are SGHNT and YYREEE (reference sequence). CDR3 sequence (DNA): TGTGCCAGCAGCTTTCCAGGAAACACTGAAGCTTTCTTT. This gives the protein CASSFPGNTEAFF. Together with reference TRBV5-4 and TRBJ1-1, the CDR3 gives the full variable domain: ETGVTQSPTHLIKTRGQQVTLRCSSQSGHNTVSWYQQALGQGPQFIFQYYREEENGRGNFPPRFSGLQFPNYSSELNVNALELDDSALYLCASSFPGNTEAFFGQGTRLTVV.

The CDR3 DNA sequence: TGTGCCAGCGGCAGAGGGACAGGGAGGAACACTGAAGCTTTCTTT. It codes for CASGRGTGRNTEAFF. This sequence joins TRBV7-9 and TRBJ1-1, with 9 positions matching TRBD1. The J segment lost 1 base and the V segment lost 8 bases, leaving 8 bases of the junction unmatched. Germline values: CDR1 SEHNR, CDR2 FQNEAQ (reference sequence). This CDR3 is 15 amino acids long.

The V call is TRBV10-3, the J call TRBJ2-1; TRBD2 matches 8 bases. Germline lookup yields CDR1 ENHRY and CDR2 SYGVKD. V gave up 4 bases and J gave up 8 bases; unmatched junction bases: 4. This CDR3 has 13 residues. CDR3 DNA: TGTGCCATCAGTGGGGCGGGGGGCCATGAGCAGTTCTTC. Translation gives CAISGAGGHEQFF.

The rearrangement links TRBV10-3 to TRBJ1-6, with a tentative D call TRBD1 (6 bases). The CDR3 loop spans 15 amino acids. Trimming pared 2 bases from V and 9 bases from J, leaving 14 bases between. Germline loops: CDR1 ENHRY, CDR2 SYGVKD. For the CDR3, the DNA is TGTGCCATCAGTGAGGGGGCAGGGGAGAGTTCACCCCTCCACTTT. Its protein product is CAISEGAGESSPLHF.

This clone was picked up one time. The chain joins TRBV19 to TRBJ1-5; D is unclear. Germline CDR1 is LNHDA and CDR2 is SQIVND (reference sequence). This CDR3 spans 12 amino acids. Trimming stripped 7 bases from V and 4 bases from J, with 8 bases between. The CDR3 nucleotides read TGTGCCAGTAAATCAGGTAATCAGCCCCAGCATTTT. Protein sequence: CASKSGNQPQHF. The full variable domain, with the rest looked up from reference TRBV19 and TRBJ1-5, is DGGITQSPKYLFRKEGQNVTLSCEQNLNHDAMYWYRQDPGQGLRLIYYSQIVNDFQKGDIAEGYSVSREKKESFPLTVTSAQKNPTAFYLCASKSGNQPQHFGDGTRLSIL.

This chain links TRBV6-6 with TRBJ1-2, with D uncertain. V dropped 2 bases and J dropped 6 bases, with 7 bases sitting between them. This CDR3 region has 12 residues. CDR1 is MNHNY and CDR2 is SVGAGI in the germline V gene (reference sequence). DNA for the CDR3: TGTGCCAGCAGTTACGCGGGCGATGGCTACACCTTC. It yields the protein CASSYAGDGYTF.

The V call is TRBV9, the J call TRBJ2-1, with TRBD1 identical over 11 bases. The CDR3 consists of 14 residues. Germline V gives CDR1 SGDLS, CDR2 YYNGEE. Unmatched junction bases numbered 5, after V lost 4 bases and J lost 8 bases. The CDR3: CASSSRTGGDEQFF. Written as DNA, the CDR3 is TGTGCCAGCAGCTCCCGGACAGGGGGCGATGAGCAGTTCTTC.

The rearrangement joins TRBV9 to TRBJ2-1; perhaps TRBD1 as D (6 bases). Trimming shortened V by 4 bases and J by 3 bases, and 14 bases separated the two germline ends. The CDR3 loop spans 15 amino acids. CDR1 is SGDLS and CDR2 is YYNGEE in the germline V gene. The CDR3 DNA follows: TGTGCCAGCAGCCCCTGGCCGGACAGCTACAATGAGCAGTTCTTC. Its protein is CASSPWPDSYNEQFF. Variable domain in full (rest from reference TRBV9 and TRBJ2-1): DSGVTQTPKHLITATGQRVTLRCSPRSGDLSVYWYQQSLDQGLQFLIQYYNGEERAKGNILERFSAQQFPDLHSELNLSSLELGDSALYFCASSPWPDSYNEQFFGPGTRLTVL.

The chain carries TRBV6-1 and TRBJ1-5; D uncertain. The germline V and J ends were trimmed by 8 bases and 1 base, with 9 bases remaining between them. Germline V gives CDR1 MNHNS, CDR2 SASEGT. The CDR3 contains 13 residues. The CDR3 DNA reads TGTGCCAGCTTAGAGGTCAGCAATCAGCCCCAGCATTTT. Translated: CASLEVSNQPQHF.

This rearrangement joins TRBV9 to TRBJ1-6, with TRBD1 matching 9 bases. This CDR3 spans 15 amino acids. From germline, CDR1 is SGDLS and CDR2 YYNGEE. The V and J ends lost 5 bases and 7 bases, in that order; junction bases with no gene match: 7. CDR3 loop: CASSEQGAENSPLHF. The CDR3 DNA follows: TGTGCCAGCAGTGAACAGGGGGCGGAAAATTCACCCCTCCACTTT.

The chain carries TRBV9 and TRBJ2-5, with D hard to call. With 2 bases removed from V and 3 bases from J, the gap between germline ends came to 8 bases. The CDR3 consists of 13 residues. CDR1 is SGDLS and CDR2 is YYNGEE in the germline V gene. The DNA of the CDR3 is TGTGCCAGCAGCGTGCGGCCGGAAGAGACCCAGTACTTC. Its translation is CASSVRPEETQYF.

CDR3: CASSLEPAGWSETQYF. CDR3 DNA sequence: TGTGCCAGCAGCTTAGAACCAGCGGGGTGGTCAGAGACCCAGTACTTC. The rearrangement links TRBV7-2 to TRBJ2-5; 7 bases align to TRBD2. The CDR3 length is 16 residues. Germline V lookup: CDR1 SGHTA, CDR2 FQGNSA. The J segment lost 4 bases and the V segment lost 1 base, leaving 9 bases of the junction unmatched.

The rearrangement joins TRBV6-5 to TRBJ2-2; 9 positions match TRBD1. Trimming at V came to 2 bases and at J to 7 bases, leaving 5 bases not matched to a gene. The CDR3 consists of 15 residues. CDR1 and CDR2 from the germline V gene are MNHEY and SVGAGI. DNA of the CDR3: TGTGCCAGCAGTTACGACAGGGGGAATGGCGGGGAGCTGTTTTTT. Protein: CASSYDRGNGGELFF.

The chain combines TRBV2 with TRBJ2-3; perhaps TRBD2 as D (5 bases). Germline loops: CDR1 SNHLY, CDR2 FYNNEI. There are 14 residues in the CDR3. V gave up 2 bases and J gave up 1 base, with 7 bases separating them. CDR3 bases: TGTGCCAGCAGTGAAAGGCGGGGCACAGATACGCAGTATTTT. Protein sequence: CASSERRGTDTQYF.

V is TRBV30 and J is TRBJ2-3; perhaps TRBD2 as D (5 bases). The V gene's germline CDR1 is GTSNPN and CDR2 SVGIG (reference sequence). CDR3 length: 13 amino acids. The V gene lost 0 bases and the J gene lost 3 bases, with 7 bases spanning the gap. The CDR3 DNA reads TGTGCCTGGAGTGTGGGAGTTACAGATACGCAGTATTTT. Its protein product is CAWSVGVTDTQYF. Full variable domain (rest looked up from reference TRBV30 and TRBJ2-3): SQTIHQWPATLVQPVGSPLSLECTVEGTSNPNLYWYRQAAGRGLQLLFYSVGIGQISSEVPQNLSASRPQDRQFILSSKKLLLSDSGFYLCAWSVGVTDTQYFGPGTRLTVL.

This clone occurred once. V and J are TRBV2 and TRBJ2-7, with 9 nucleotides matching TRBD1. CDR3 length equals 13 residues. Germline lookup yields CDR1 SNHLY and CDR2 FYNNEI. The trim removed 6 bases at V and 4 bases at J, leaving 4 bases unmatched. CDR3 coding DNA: TGTGCCAGCAGGGGGACAGGGCTATACGAGCAGTACTTC. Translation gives CASRGTGLYEQYF. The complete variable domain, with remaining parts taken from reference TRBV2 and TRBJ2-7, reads EPEVTQTPSHQVTQMGQEVILRCVPISNHLYFYWYRQILGQKVEFLVSFYNNEISEKSEIFDDQFSVERPDGSNFTLKIRSTKLEDSAMYFCASRGTGLYEQYFGPGTRLTVT.

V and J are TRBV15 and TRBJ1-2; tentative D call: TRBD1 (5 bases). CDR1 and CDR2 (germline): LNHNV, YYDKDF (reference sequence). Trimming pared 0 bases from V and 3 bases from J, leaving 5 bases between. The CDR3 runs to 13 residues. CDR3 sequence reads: CATSRDRDYGYTF. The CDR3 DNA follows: TGTGCCACCAGCAGAGACAGGGACTATGGCTACACCTTC. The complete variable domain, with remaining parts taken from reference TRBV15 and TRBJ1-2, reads DAMVIQNPRYQVTQFGKPVTLSCSQTLNHNVMYWYQQKSSQAPKLLFHYYDKDFNNEADTPDNFQSRRPNTSFCFLDIRSPGLGDTAMYLCATSRDRDYGYTFGSGTRLTVV.

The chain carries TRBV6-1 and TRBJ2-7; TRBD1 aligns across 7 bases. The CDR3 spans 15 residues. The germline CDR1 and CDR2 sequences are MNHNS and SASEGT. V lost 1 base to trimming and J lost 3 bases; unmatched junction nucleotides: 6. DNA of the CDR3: TGTGCCAGCAGTGAAGGACAGGGTGGGTTCTACGAGCAGTACTTC. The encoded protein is CASSEGQGGFYEQYF.

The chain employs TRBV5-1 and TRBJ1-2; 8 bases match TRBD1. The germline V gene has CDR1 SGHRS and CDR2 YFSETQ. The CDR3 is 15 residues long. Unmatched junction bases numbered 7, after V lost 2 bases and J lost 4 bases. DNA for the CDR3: TGCGCCAGCAGCTTTGGACAGGGAGATGCCTATGGCTACACCTTC. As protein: CASSFGQGDAYGYTF. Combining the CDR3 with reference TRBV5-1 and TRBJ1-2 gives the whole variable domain KAGVTQTPRYLIKTRGQQVTLSCSPISGHRSVSWYQQTPGQGLQFLFEYFSETQRNKGNFPGRFSGRQFSNSRSEMNVSTLELGDSALYLCASSFGQGDAYGYTFGSGTRLTVV.